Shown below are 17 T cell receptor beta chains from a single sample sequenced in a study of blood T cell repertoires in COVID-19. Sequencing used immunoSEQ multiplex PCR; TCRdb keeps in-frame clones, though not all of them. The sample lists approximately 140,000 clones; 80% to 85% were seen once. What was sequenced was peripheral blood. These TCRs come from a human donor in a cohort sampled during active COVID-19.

The CDR3 is CASSLGREQYF. In DNA, the CDR3 is TGTGCCAGCAGCTTGGGTCGGGAGCAGTACTTC. The gene calls are TRBV5-6 and TRBJ2-7; D is unclear. Deletions cut 0 bases from V and 7 bases from J, with 5 bases between. Germline V CDR1 and CDR2: SGHDT, YYEEEE. The CDR3 loop spans 11 amino acids.

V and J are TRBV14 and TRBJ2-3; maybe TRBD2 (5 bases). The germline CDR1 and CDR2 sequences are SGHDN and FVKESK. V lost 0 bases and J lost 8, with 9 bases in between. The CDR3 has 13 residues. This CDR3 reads CASSQDRTSTQYF. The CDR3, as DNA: TGTGCCAGCAGCCAAGATCGGACTTCTACGCAGTATTTT.

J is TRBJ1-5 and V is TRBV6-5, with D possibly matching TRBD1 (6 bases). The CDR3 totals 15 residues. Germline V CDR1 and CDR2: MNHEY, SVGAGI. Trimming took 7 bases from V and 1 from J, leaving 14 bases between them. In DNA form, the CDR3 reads TGTGCCAGCACCCCAACAGGGCCCAGCAATCAGCCCCAGCATTTT. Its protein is CASTPTGPSNQPQHF.

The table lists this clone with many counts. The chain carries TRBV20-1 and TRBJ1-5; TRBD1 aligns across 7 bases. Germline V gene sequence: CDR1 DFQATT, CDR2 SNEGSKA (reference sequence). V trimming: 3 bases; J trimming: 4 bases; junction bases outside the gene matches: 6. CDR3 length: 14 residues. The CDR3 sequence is CSASHRGRNQPQHF. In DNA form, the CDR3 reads TGCAGTGCTAGTCACAGGGGCCGGAATCAGCCCCAGCATTTT.

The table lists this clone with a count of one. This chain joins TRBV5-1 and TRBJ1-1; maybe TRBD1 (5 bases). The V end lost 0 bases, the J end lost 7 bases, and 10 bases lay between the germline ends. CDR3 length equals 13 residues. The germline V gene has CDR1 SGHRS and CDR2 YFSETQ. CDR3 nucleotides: TGCGCCAGCAGCTTGGGCGGGGCTAATGAAGCTTTCTTT. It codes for CASSLGGANEAFF.

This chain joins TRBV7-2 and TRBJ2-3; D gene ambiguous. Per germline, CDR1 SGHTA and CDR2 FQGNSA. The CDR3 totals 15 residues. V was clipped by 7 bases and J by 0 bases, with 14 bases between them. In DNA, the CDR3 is TGTGCCAGCACCCCTCGAGAGTCTAGCACAGATACGCAGTATTTT. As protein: CASTPRESSTDTQYF. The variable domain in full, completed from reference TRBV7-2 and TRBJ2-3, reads GAGVSQSPSNKVTEKGKDVELRCDPISGHTALYWYRQSLGQGLEFLIYFQGNSAPDKSGLPSDRFSAERTGGSVSTLTIQRTQQEDSAVYLCASTPRESSTDTQYFGPGTRLTVL.

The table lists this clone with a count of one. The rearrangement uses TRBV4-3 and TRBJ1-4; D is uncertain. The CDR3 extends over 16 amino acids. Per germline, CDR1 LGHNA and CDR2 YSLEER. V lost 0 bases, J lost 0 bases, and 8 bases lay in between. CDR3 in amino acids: CASSQDFYATNEKLFF. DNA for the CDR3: TGCGCCAGCAGCCAAGACTTTTATGCAACTAATGAAAAACTGTTTTTT.

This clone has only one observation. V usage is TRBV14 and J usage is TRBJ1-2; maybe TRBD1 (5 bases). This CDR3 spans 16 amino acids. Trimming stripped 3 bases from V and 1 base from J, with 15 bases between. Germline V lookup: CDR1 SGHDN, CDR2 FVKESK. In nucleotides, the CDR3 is TGTGCCAGCAGCCACCTAGGGGAGGGCGATAACTATGGCTACACCTTC. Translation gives CASSHLGEGDNYGYTF.

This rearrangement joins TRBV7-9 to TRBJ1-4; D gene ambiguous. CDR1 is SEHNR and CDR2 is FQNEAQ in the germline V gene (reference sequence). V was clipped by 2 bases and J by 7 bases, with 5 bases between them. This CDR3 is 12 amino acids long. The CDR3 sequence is CASSLNIEKLFF. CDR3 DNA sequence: TGTGCCAGCAGCTTAAACATTGAAAAACTGTTTTTT.

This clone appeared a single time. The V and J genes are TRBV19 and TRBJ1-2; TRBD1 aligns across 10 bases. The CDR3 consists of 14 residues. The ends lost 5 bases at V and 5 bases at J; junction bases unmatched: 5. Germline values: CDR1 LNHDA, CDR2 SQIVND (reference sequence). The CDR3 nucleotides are TGTGCCAGTAGTTCTGACAGGGGGCAGTATGGCTACACCTTC. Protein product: CASSSDRGQYGYTF.

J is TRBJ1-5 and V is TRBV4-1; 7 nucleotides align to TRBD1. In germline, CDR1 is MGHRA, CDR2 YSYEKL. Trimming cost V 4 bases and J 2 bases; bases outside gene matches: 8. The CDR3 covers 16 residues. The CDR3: CASSPRGPDGNQPQHF. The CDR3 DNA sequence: TGCGCCAGCAGCCCGAGGGGGCCCGATGGCAATCAGCCCCAGCATTTT.

CDR3 sequence reads: CASSPRGGTRGNRANEQFF. CDR3 sequence (DNA): TGTGCCAGCAGCCCCCGGGGCGGGACTAGGGGGAACCGGGCCAATGAGCAGTTCTTC. The genes are TRBV5-4 and TRBJ2-1; 8 bases agree with TRBD2. V was pared by 4 bases and J by 6 bases, with 21 bases of the junction left unmatched. The CDR3 has 19 amino acids. Germline-derived CDR1 and CDR2 are SGHNT and YYREEE (reference sequence).

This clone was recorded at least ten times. CDR3 amino acids: CASSTSGTLPGGYTF. As DNA, the CDR3 is TGTGCCAGTAGTACGTCCGGGACACTCCCCGGGGGCTACACCTTC. The chain has TRBV19 and TRBJ1-2; TRBD1 might be the D (6 bases). This CDR3 contains 15 residues. Per germline, CDR1 LNHDA and CDR2 SQIVND (reference sequence). Trimming took 4 bases from V and 8 from J, leaving 20 bases between them.

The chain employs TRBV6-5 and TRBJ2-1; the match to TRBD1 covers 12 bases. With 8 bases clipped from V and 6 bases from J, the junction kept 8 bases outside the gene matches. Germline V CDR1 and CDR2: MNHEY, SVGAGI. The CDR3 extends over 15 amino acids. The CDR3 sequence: CASRSGQGAINEQFF. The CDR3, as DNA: TGTGCCAGCCGTTCGGGACAGGGGGCGATCAATGAGCAGTTCTTC.

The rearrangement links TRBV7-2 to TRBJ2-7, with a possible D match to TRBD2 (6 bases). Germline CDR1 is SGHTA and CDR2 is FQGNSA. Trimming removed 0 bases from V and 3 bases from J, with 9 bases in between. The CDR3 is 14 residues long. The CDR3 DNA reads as TGTGCCAGCAGCTTAGCGGGGGGAAGCTACGAGCAGTACTTC. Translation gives CASSLAGGSYEQYF.

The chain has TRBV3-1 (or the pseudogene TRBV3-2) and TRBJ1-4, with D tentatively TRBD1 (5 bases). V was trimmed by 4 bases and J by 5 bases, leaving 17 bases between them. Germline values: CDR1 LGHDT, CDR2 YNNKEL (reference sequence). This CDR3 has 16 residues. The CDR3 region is CASSRNRDFPNEKLFF. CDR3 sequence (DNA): TGTGCCAGCAGCCGAAACCGGGACTTTCCCAATGAAAAACTGTTTTTT.

DNA for the CDR3: TGTGCCAGTAGTATCTCGGACAGGGGGCCGGGAGGCTACACCTTC. The encoded protein is CASSISDRGPGGYTF. The gene calls are TRBV19 and TRBJ1-2, with 11 bases that match TRBD1. The CDR3 is 15 residues long. Germline V gene sequence: CDR1 LNHDA, CDR2 SQIVND (reference sequence). V lost 3 bases to trimming and J lost 8 bases; unmatched junction nucleotides: 8.